This T cell receptor beta chain is drawn from a study of cytomegalovirus exposure and HLA in healthy donors. With 60 Vbeta and 13 Jbeta primers, the PCR was carried out. The data were produced by immunoSEQ multiplex PCR, yet TCRdb's version contains in-frame clones alone and is incomplete. This sample has 100,000 to 150,000 clones, with roughly 70% found just once. The table lists this clone with a few counts. What it recognizes is unknown. The ends were cut back, 5 bases at V and 2 bases at J, with 15 bases in the middle. The CDR3 is 15 amino acids. From germline, CDR1 is MNHNY and CDR2 SVGAGI (reference sequence). Findings of the study overall: Most TCR sequences were rare, but some public TCRs occurred in many donors.

The gene calls are TRBV6-6 and TRBJ1-1; tentative D call: TRBD1 (6 bases). Sequencing used PBMCs. This clonotype was obtained from a man under 40 in good health and CMV-seronegative. This CDR3 reads CASSPHRQVNTEAFF. The CDR3 region has the DNA TGTGCCAGCAGTCCTCACCGACAGGTTAACACTGAAGCTTTCTTT.